The 8 T cell receptor beta chains listed next were all sequenced from one sample in a study of Graves' ophthalmopathy and Graves' hyperthyroidism. The TCR beta CDR3 regions underwent amplification from RNA transcripts. First-round RT-PCR employed HTBI primers, with a second-round multiplex PCR after it. Using its own MiXCR run on the multiplex PCR reads, TCRdb lists one record per CDR3 protein. The sample lists a few hundred thousand distinct CDR3 sequences; about a sixth were seen once. The sample taken for sequencing was peripheral blood. Receptors were obtained from a woman aged 18-29 years with Graves' ophthalmopathy.

The table lists this clonotype with a few counts. The genes are TRBV13 and TRBJ2-7; 10 bases line up with TRBD2. CDR3 length: 14 residues. Germline V gene data show CDR1 as PRHDT and CDR2 as FYEKMQ (reference sequence). V was pared by 6 bases and J by 2 bases, with 4 bases of the junction left unmatched. In nucleotides, the CDR3 is TGTGCCAGCAGTGAAGGACTAGCGGCCTACGAGCAGTACTTC. Its translation is CASSEGLAAYEQYF.

The J gene is TRBJ1-2, the V gene TRBV5-5; D is unresolved. CDR1 is SGHKS, CDR2 YYEKEE, per germline (reference sequence). The V end was cut by 0 bases, the J end by 0 bases, with 9 bases between. This CDR3 is built from 15 residues. The CDR3 spells CASSLELGANYGYTF. CDR3 DNA sequence: TGTGCCAGCAGCTTGGAGCTAGGAGCTAACTATGGCTACACCTTC.

This chain uses TRBV30 with TRBJ2-5, with no clear D. CDR1 is GTSNPN and CDR2 is SVGIG in the germline V gene (reference sequence). The V end was cut by 7 bases, the J end by 3 bases, with 12 bases between. The CDR3 sequence is 12 residues long. CDR3 sequence: CAFRVTKETQYF. CDR3 bases: TGTGCCTTTCGGGTCACGAAAGAGACCCAGTACTTC.

The sample holds many counts of this clonotype. The chain uses TRBV4-2 and TRBJ2-7; TRBD1 aligns across 7 bases. With V trimmed by 1 base and J by 2 bases, 8 bases remained unmatched. Per the germline V gene, CDR1 is LGHNA and CDR2 is YNFKEQ. This CDR3 contains 16 residues. CDR3 region: CASSQGRQGKAYEQYF. The CDR3 DNA follows: TGTGCCAGCAGCCAAGGGAGACAGGGTAAGGCCTACGAGCAGTACTTC.

This clonotype was observed many times. The chain carries TRBV28 and TRBJ2-7; D call uncertain. Germline V gene lookup returns CDR1 MDHEN and CDR2 SYDVKM. The CDR3 length is 14 residues. Trimming left V 3 bases short and J 3 bases short, with 12 bases between. CDR3 region: CASSLVPLNYEQYF. CDR3 sequence (DNA): TGTGCCAGCAGTTTGGTCCCCCTCAACTACGAGCAGTACTTC.

This clonotype was seen repeatedly, ten times or more. The chain couples TRBV20-1 to TRBJ2-5; D possibly corresponds to TRBD2 (5 bases). The germline V gene has CDR1 DFQATT and CDR2 SNEGSKA (reference sequence). The CDR3 is 12 amino acids. V gave up 7 bases and J gave up 1 base, with 10 bases separating them. CDR3: CSVGSGQETQYF. DNA for the CDR3: TGCAGTGTGGGGAGCGGCCAAGAGACCCAGTACTTC.

This clonotype was detected ten times or more. The DNA of the CDR3 is TGTGCCAGCGGGAAGACAGGACCCATCTTTTCCTACGAGCAGTACTTC. Translated, it gives CASGKTGPIFSYEQYF. The rearrangement uses TRBV7-2 and TRBJ2-7; D may be TRBD1 (6 bases). Germline lookup yields CDR1 SGHTA and CDR2 FQGNSA. Trimming removed 8 bases at V and 1 base at J, with 21 bases between. The CDR3 loop spans 16 amino acids. The full variable domain, its missing parts supplied by reference TRBV7-2 and TRBJ2-7, is GAGVSQSPSNKVTEKGKDVELRCDPISGHTALYWYRQSLGQGLEFLIYFQGNSAPDKSGLPSDRFSAERTGGSVSTLTIQRTQQEDSAVYLCASGKTGPIFSYEQYFGPGTRLTVT.

This clonotype was detected ten times or more. V usage is TRBV6-2 or TRBV6-3 and J usage is TRBJ2-5, with 8 nucleotides matching TRBD2. Losses at the gene ends were 7 bases for V and 1 base for J; bases not matched to a gene: 8. This CDR3 region has 15 residues. CDR1 is MNHEY and CDR2 is SVGEGT in the germline V gene. The chain's CDR3 is CASTKGTRSQETQYF. Written as DNA, the CDR3 is TGTGCCAGCACCAAAGGGACTAGATCCCAAGAGACCCAGTACTTC.